The text below deals with one T cell receptor (beta chain). This sample is drawn from a study of shared clonotypes between healthy human individuals. Study details: Three plates were used per donor for CD4 naive, three for CD4 memory, two for CD8 naive and one for CD8 memory.

Measured with immunoSEQ multiplex PCR; TCRdb has only the in-frame clones, and not every one. The sample gives approximately 840,000 clones, about 96% of which show up once; roughly 0.23% is in the top ten. There are 13 residues in the CDR3. Germline CDR1 reads MNHEY; CDR2 reads SMNVEV (reference sequence). V was cut by 5 bases and J by 7 bases, with 12 bases left in between. Naivety among CD8 cells was defined by CD45RO negativity and positive CCR7 selection, thereby excluding terminally differentiated effector memory CD45RA+ cells. This clonotype was obtained from a man aged 25 to 40 in good health. The sample was naive CD8+ T cells sorted from blood. The genes are TRBV27 and TRBJ1-5; the D is unclear. CDR3 sequence (DNA): TGTGCCAGCAGTCCTTATGGCGGACAGCCCCAGCATTTT. Its protein product is CASSPYGGQPQHF.